The next 14 T cell receptor beta chains were all read from a single sample in a study of immune evolution from preneoplasia to lung adenocarcinoma. The data were produced by immunoSEQ multiplex PCR, yet TCRdb's version contains in-frame clones alone and is incomplete. This repertoire shows fewer than 5,500 clones, less than 85% found once; its top ten account for under 5%. What was sequenced was FFPE minimally invasive lung adenocarcinoma tissue. All receptors derive from a person between 55 and 80 years old with lung adenocarcinoma.

CDR3 in amino acids: CASSLDGNLYEQYF. The CDR3 nucleotides are TGTGCCAGCAGCTTAGATGGGAATCTTTACGAGCAGTACTTC. J is TRBJ2-7 and V is TRBV7-9; no firm D call. This CDR3 contains 14 residues. CDR1 SEHNR and CDR2 FQNEAQ come from the germline V gene (reference sequence). Trimming removed 1 base at V and 4 bases at J, with 11 bases between. Full variable domain (outside the CDR3, taken from reference TRBV7-9 and TRBJ2-7): DTGVSQNPRHKITKRGQNVTFRCDPISEHNRLYWYRQTLGQGPEFLTYFQNEAQLEKSRLLSDRFSAERPKGSFSTLEIQRTEQGDSAMYLCASSLDGNLYEQYFGPGTRLTVT.

This chain uses TRBV18 with TRBJ2-7, with 11 bases that match TRBD1. V shed 4 bases and J 4 bases; nucleotides not matched to a gene: 6. The CDR3 covers 15 residues. Germline V lookup: CDR1 KGHSH, CDR2 LQKENI. The CDR3 spells CASSRTGTGGYEQYF. DNA for the CDR3: TGTGCCAGCTCACGGACCGGGACAGGGGGTTACGAGCAGTACTTC. Together with reference TRBV18 and TRBJ2-7, the CDR3 gives the full variable domain: NAGVMQNPRHLVRRRGQEARLRCSPMKGHSHVYWYRQLPEEGLKFMVYLQKENIIDESGMPKERFSAEFPKEGPSILRIQQVVRGDSAAYFCASSRTGTGGYEQYFGPGTRLTVT.

The V call is TRBV7-8, the J call TRBJ1-2; no firm D call. The CDR3 has 17 amino acids. V dropped 1 base and J dropped 0 bases, with 15 bases sitting between them. Germline V CDR1 and CDR2: SGHVS, FQNEAQ. The DNA for the CDR3 is TGTGCCAGCAGCTTAGTTGTGGTCCCCACAACTAACTATGGCTACACCTTC. Its protein is CASSLVVVPTTNYGYTF.

The chain employs TRBV7-9 and TRBJ1-3; D unclear. The CDR3 covers 13 residues. CDR1 and CDR2 from the germline V gene are SEHNR and FQNEAQ (reference sequence). DNA of the CDR3: TGTGCAGCGGACTCTAAAAAGGGAAACACCATATATTTT. This codes for CAADSKKGNTIYF.

The gene calls are TRBV28 and TRBJ2-7, with D uncertain. From germline, CDR1 is MDHEN and CDR2 SYDVKM. V was shortened by 4 bases and J by 6 bases, with 7 bases between the two germline ends. This CDR3 has 11 amino acids. The CDR3 DNA sequence: TGTGCCAGCAGTTCAAACTTCGAGCAGTACTTC. Its protein product is CASSSNFEQYF.

This clone turned up a few times. The chain joins TRBV4-2 to TRBJ2-1; 8 nucleotides match TRBD2. CDR1 is LGHNA and CDR2 is YNFKEQ in the germline V gene. Trimming removed 0 bases from V and 7 bases from J; junction bases left unmatched: 5. The CDR3 has 15 residues. The CDR3 spells CASSQDLTGGNEQFF. CDR3 sequence (DNA): TGTGCCAGCAGCCAAGATCTCACGGGAGGGAATGAGCAGTTCTTC.

The chain has TRBV18 and TRBJ2-2; a weak D match, TRBD1 (5 bases). The CDR3 covers 19 residues. Deletions cut 3 bases from V and 2 bases from J, with 22 bases between. The germline CDR1 and CDR2 sequences are KGHSH and LQKENI. CDR3 sequence (DNA): TGTGCCAGCTCACCTCTCTCCAGGGAACTTCTTCTAAACACCGGGGAGCTGTTTTTT. The encoded protein is CASSPLSRELLLNTGELFF.

The J gene is TRBJ2-5, the V gene TRBV7-9, with 15 nucleotides matching TRBD2. CDR1 is SEHNR, CDR2 FQNEAQ, per germline (reference sequence). The V gene end was trimmed by 5 bases and the J gene end by 5 bases; junction bases not matched to a gene: 3. CDR3 size: 15 residues. The CDR3 coding sequence is TGTGCCAGCAGCCCAGGGACTAGCGGGAGGGAGACCCAGTACTTC. Translated: CASSPGTSGRETQYF.

V gene TRBV28 combines with J gene TRBJ2-5; D remains unclear. The DNA end is a closer match to TRBJ2-7, so the J assignment may be wrong. Per the germline V gene, CDR1 is MDHEN and CDR2 is SYDVKM. There are 14 residues in the CDR3. CDR3 coding DNA: TGTGCCAGCAGTTTCCCCCGAGATTTGAGCGAGCAGTACTTC. This codes for CASSFPRDLSEQYF.

This clone occurred once. This chain links TRBV7-3 with TRBJ2-1, with 12 positions matching TRBD1. Germline CDR1 SGHTA, CDR2 FQGTGA. The J segment lost 5 bases and the V segment lost 5 bases, leaving 13 bases of the junction unmatched. The CDR3 extends over 18 amino acids. DNA of the CDR3: TGTGCCAGCAGCCCCGGGACAGGGGGCCTAATGTGGAACAATGAGCAGTTCTTC. This translates into CASSPGTGGLMWNNEQFF.

This clone appeared a single time. The J gene is TRBJ2-3, the V gene TRBV7-9; unclear D gene. The CDR3 totals 18 residues. Trimming shortened V by 5 bases and J by 0 bases, and 21 bases separated the two germline ends. CDR1 is SEHNR and CDR2 is FQNEAQ in the germline V gene (reference sequence). The CDR3 here is CASSVRPALHRSTDTQYF. The CDR3 region has the DNA TGTGCCAGCAGCGTTCGCCCGGCCCTACACCGAAGCACAGATACGCAGTATTTT.

V gene TRBV5-1 combines with J gene TRBJ2-5; TRBD1 or TRBD2 may be the D gene (5 bases each). The end of the DNA aligns better with TRBJ2-7, so the J call may be wrong. CDR1 is SGHRS, CDR2 YFSETQ, per germline. This CDR3 is 14 amino acids long. CDR3 DNA sequence: TGCGCCAGCAGCGGGCTGCAGGGAGTCTACGAGCAGTACTTC. It is translated as CASSGLQGVYEQYF.

This sequence joins TRBV5-6 and TRBJ2-1; 7 bases are a match to TRBD1. The ends lost 3 bases at V and 3 bases at J; junction bases unmatched: 6. CDR1 and CDR2 from the germline V gene are SGHDT and YYEEEE. The CDR3 loop spans 15 amino acids. Here the CDR3 reads CASSSDRSYYNEQFF. For the CDR3, the DNA is TGTGCCAGCAGCTCGGACAGGTCATACTACAATGAGCAGTTCTTC.

This clone appeared once. The chain combines TRBV28 with TRBJ1-5; a weak D match, TRBD1 (6 bases). This CDR3 spans 15 amino acids. V was cut by 3 bases and J by 4 bases, with 13 bases left in between. The germline V gene has CDR1 MDHEN and CDR2 SYDVKM. The CDR3 DNA is TGTGCCAGCAGTTTCATAGACAGGACTAATCAGCCCCAGCATTTT. Protein sequence: CASSFIDRTNQPQHF.